This T cell receptor beta chain was recorded in a study of blood T cell repertoires in COVID-19. Study as a whole: Both acute and convalescent COVID-19 samples were obtained from the United States, Italy and Spain. From T cells, B-cell-depleted T cells, or PBMCs came the material, which was cDNA or gDNA.

V lost 1 base and J lost 7, with 6 bases in between. The CDR3 has 13 residues. Germline CDR1 SGHDT, CDR2 YYEEEE. Study processing details: The authors estimated nucleated cell counts from reference gene primer amplification. Libraries were prepared by immunoSEQ multiplex PCR; TCRdb keeps only in-frame clonotypes and omits some of them. V and J calls and clone size are copied from that table; D and trimming were computed from the DNA. The sample contains approximately 140,000 clones, almost 90% of which appear only once. The chain joins TRBV5-6 to TRBJ1-6; D is perhaps TRBD1 (5 bases). The sample taken for sequencing was peripheral blood. This TCR derives from a man aged 50 or older with active or convalescent COVID-19. DNA of the CDR3: TGTGCCAGCAGCTTGAAGGGGAATTCACCCCTCCACTTT. Translated, it gives CASSLKGNSPLHF.